The clone carrying this TCR beta chain was seen only once. Its target is unknown. This specimen comes from a study of OX40 agonist ivuxolimab in advanced cancers. General study points: Circulating CD4+ and CD8+ T cells showed clonal expansion by week 6 at 0.1 to 3.0 mg/kg. Expansion of clones was among the lowest in partial responders at 0.1-3.0 mg/kg.

The germline V gene encodes CDR1 SGHRS and CDR2 YFSETQ. The CDR3 loop spans 16 amino acids. V shed 4 bases, J shed 4 bases, and the junction held 10 bases outside the gene matches. Measured with immunoSEQ multiplex PCR; TCRdb has only the in-frame clones, and not every one. The data contain 69,000 or so clones, about 85% of them singletons. The source is an adult with an advanced solid tumor such as melanoma, head and neck, liver or kidney cancer. Material: CD4+ or CD8+ T cells sorted from blood, obtained in a trial of the OX40 agonist ivuxolimab. The chain combines TRBV5-1 with TRBJ1-1; 10 bases match TRBD1. CDR3: CASSAQTGGIGTEAFF. CDR3 nucleotides: TGCGCCAGCAGCGCCCAGACAGGGGGCATTGGCACTGAAGCTTTCTTT.